This T cell receptor (beta chain) was retrieved from a study of beta chain features in type 1 diabetes. Study findings and constraints: No resolution was reached here on whether HLA type influences TCRB rearrangement. Shortening that was moderate but significant affected the TCRB CDR3s of Type 1 diabetes patients in all four CD4+ subsets.

Per germline, CDR1 MNHEY and CDR2 SVGAGI. This CDR3 region has 11 residues. Trimming cost V 6 bases and J 10 bases, with 12 bases left between them. About this clone itself: Antigen specificity is unknown.

Expressed TCRB transcripts were sequenced after all isolated RNA was converted to cDNA. TCRdb's copy holds only in-frame clones and misses some; the assay was immunoSEQ multiplex PCR. In the table there are hundreds of thousands of clones, 11% to 15% of which are singletons. The sequencing input was naive CD4+ T cells from blood. The chain couples TRBV6-5 to TRBJ1-1, with a tentative D call TRBD1 (6 bases). The origin of this receptor is a young man with type 1 diabetes. The CDR3 DNA is TGTGCCAGCAGAACAGGGAGGGGAGCTTTCTTT. This codes for CASRTGRGAFF.